The sequence of this T cell receptor beta chain was determined in a study of blood T cell repertoires in COVID-19. Study context: Researchers got acute and convalescent COVID-19 samples from the United States, Italy and Spain. The analysed material was cDNA or gDNA that came from T cells, B-cell-depleted T cells, or PBMCs.

Assay used: immunoSEQ multiplex PCR; TCRdb lists only in-frame clones, some missing. The table lists 250,000 or so clones, under 85% of them singletons. The CDR3 spans 17 residues. Germline CDR1 reads SGHRS; CDR2 reads YFSETQ. V lost 5 bases to trimming and J lost 6 bases; unmatched junction nucleotides: 16. The chain is built from TRBV5-1 and TRBJ2-4, with 8 nucleotides matching TRBD1. The TCR comes from a human donor in a cohort sampled during active COVID-19. The material sequenced was peripheral blood. The CDR3 sequence is CASRKRAVTGEVNIQYF. In nucleotides, the CDR3 is TGCGCCAGCAGGAAGAGGGCCGTGACAGGGGAAGTAAACATTCAGTACTTC.